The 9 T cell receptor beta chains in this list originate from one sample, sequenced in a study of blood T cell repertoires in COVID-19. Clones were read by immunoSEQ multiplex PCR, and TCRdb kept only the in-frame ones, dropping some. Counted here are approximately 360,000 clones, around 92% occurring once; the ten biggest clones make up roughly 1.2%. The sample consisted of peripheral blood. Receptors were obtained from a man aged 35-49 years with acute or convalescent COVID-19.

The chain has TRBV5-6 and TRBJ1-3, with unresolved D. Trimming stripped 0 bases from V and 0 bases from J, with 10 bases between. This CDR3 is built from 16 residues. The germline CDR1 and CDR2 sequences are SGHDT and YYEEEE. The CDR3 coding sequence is TGTGCCAGCAGCTTGGGGAGACGAAGCTCTGGAAACACCATATATTTT. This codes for CASSLGRRSSGNTIYF.

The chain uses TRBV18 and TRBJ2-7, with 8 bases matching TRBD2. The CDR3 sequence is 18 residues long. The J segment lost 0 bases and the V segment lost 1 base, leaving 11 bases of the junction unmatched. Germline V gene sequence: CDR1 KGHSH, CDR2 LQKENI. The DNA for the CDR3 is TGTGCCAGCTCACCACTCTCTGGGCTAGCGGGTACCTCCTACGAGCAGTACTTC. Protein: CASSPLSGLAGTSYEQYF.

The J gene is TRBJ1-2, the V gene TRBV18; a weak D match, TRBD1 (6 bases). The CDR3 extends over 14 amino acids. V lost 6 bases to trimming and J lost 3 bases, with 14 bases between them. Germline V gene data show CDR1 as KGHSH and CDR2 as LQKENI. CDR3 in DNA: TGTGCCAGCTCTTCACAGGGAGCAGACTATGGCTACACCTTC. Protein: CASSSQGADYGYTF.

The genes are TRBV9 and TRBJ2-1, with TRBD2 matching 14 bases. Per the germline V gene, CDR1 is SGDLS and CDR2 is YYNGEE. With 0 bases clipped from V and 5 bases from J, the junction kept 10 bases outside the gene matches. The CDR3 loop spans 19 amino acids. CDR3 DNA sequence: TGTGCCAGCAGCGTAGCGGGACTAGCGGGAGAATTGATCAACAATGAGCAGTTCTTC. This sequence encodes CASSVAGLAGELINNEQFF.

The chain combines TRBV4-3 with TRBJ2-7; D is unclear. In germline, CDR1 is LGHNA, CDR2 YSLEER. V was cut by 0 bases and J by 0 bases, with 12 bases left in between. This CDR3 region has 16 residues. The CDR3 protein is CASSQDDGSSSYEQYF. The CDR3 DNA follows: TGCGCCAGCAGCCAAGATGACGGTTCTAGCTCCTACGAGCAGTACTTC.

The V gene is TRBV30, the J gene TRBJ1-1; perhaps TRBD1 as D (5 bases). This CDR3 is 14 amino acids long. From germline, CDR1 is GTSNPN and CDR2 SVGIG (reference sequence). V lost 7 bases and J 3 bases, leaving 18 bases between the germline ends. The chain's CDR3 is CASGRGTVYTEAFF. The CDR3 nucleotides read TGTGCCTCCGGGAGGGGCACCGTTTACACTGAAGCTTTCTTT.

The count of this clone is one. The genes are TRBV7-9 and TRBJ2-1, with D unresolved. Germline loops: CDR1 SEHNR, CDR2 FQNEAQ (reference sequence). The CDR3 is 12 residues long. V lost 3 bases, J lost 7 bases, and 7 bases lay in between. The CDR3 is CASSFFPNEQFF. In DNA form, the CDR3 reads TGTGCCAGCAGCTTTTTTCCGAATGAGCAGTTCTTC.

This chain's CDR3 is CASSGPDTQYF. CDR3 DNA sequence: TGCGCCAGCAGCGGGCCCGATACGCAGTATTTT. J is TRBJ2-3 and V is TRBV5-1; the D is unclear. The CDR3 runs 11 residues. CDR1 SGHRS and CDR2 YFSETQ come from the germline V gene. The V end lost 4 bases, the J end lost 6 bases, and 6 bases lay between the germline ends. The whole variable domain, filled in from reference TRBV5-1 and TRBJ2-3, reads KAGVTQTPRYLIKTRGQQVTLSCSPISGHRSVSWYQQTPGQGLQFLFEYFSETQRNKGNFPGRFSGRQFSNSRSEMNVSTLELGDSALYLCASSGPDTQYFGPGTRLTVL.

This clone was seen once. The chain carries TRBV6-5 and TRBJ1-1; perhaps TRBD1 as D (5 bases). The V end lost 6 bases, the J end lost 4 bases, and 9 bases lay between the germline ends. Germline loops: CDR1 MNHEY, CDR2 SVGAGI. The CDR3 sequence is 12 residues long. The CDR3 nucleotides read TGTGCCAGCAGGCTGGGGGGCACTGAAGCTTTCTTT. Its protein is CASRLGGTEAFF.